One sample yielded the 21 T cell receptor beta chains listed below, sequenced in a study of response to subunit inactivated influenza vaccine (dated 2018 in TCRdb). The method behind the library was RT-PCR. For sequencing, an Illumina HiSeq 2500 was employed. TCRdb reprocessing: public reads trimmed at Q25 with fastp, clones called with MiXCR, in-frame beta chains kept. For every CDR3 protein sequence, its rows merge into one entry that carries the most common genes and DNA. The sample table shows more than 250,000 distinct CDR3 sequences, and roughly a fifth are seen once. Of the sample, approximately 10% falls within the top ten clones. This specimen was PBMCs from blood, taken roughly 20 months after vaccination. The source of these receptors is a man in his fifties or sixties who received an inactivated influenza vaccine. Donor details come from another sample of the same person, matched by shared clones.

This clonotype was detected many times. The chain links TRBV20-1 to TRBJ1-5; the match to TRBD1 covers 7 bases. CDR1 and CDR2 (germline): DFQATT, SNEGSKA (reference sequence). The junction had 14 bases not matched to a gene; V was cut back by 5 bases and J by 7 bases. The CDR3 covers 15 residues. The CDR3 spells CSADRTGTGGQPQHF. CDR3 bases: TGCAGTGCTGACCGGACAGGTACAGGAGGGCAGCCCCAGCATTTT.

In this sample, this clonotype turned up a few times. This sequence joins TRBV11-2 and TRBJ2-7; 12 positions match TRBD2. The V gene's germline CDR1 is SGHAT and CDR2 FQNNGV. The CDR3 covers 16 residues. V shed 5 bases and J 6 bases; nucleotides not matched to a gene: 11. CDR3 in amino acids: CASSRSRASGGAEQYF. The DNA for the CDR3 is TGTGCCAGCAGCCGTTCCCGGGCTAGCGGGGGGGCCGAGCAGTACTTC.

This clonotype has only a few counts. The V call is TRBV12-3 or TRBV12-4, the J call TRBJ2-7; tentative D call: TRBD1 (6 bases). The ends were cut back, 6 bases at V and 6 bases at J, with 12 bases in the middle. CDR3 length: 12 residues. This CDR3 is CASRPDRGEQYF. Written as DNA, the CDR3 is TGTGCCAGCAGGCCGGACAGAGGCGAGCAGTACTTC.

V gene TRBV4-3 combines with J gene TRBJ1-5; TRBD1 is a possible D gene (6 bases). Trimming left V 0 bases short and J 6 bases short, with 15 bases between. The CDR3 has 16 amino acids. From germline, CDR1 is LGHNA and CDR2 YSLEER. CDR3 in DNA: TGCGCCAGCAGCCAAGAAGGGGGTTCTGGACGTCAGCCCCAGCATTTT. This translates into CASSQEGGSGRQPQHF.

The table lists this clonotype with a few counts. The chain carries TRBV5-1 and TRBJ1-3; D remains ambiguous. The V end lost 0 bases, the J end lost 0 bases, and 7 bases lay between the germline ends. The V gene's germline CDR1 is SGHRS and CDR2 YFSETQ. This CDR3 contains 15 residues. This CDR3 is CASSLDSTSGNTIYF. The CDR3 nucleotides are TGCGCCAGCAGCTTGGACAGTACCTCTGGAAACACCATATATTTT.

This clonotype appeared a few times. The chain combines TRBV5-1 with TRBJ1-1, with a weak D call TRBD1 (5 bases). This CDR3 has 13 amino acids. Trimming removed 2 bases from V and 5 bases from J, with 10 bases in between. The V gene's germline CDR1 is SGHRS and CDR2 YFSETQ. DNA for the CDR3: TGCGCCAGCAGCTTTGGGGAGGGGACTGAAGCTTTCTTT. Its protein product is CASSFGEGTEAFF.

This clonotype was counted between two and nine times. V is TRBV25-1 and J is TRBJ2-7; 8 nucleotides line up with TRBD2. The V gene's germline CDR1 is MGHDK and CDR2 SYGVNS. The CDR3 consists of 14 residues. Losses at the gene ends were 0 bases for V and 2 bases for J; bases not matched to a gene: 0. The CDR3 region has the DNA TGTGCCAGCAGTGAATACGGGGGGGCCTACGAGCAGTACTTC. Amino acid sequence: CASSEYGGAYEQYF.

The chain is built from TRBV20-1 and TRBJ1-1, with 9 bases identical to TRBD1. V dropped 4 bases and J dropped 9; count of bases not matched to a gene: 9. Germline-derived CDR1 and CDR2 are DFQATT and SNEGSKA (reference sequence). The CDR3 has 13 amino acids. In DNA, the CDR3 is TGCAGTGCTACAACAGGGGGCGCTTCTAAAGCTTTCTTT. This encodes CSATTGGASKAFF.

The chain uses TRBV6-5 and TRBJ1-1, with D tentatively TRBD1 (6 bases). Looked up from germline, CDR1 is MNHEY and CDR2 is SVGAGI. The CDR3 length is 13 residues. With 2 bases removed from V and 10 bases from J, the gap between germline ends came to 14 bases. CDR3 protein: CASSYGRGLVAFF. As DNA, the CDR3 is TGTGCCAGCAGTTACGGTAGGGGGTTGGTAGCTTTCTTT.

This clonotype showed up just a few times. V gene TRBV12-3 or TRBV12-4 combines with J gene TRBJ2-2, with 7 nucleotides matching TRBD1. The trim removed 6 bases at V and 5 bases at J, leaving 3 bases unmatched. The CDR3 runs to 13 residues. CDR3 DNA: TGTGCCAGCAGGACAGGGTTTACCGGGGAGCTGTTTTTT. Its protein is CASRTGFTGELFF.

The CDR3 DNA reads as TGTGCCAGCAGCGTAGAAGGTAGCGGGGGCAATACGCAGTATTTT. The encoded protein is CASSVEGSGGNTQYF. V and J are TRBV9 and TRBJ2-3, with 9 bases that match TRBD2. The ends lost 0 bases at V and 7 bases at J; junction bases unmatched: 6. CDR1 is SGDLS, CDR2 YYNGEE, per germline. The CDR3 has 15 amino acids.

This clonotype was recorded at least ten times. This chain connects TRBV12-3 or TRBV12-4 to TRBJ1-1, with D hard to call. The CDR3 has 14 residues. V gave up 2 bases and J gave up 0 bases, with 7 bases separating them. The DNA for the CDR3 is TGTGCCAGCAGTTTAATGGTAGTGAACACTGAAGCTTTCTTT. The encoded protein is CASSLMVVNTEAFF.

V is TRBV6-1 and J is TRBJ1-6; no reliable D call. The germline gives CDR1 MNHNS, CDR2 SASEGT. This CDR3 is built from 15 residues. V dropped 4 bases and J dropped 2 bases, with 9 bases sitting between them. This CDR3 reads CASSATGTYNSPLHF. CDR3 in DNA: TGTGCCAGCAGTGCAACCGGGACCTATAATTCACCCCTCCACTTT.

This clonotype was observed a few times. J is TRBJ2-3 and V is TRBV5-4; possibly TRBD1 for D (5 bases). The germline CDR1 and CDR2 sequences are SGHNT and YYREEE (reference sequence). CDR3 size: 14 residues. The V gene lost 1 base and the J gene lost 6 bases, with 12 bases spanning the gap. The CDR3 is CASSLPQGRDTQYF. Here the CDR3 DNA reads TGTGCCAGCAGCTTGCCCCAGGGTAGGGATACGCAGTATTTT.

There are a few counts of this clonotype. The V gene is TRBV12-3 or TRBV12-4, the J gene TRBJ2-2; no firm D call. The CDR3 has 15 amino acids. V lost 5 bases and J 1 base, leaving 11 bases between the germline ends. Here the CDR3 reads CASSPMDGNTGELFF. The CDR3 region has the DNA TGTGCCAGCAGTCCAATGGACGGGAACACCGGGGAGCTGTTTTTT.

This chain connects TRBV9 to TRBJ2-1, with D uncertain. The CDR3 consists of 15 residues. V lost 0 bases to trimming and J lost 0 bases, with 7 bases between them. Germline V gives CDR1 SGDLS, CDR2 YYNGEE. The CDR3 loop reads CASSVEGFSYNEQFF. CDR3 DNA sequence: TGTGCCAGCAGCGTAGAAGGGTTCTCCTACAATGAGCAGTTCTTC.

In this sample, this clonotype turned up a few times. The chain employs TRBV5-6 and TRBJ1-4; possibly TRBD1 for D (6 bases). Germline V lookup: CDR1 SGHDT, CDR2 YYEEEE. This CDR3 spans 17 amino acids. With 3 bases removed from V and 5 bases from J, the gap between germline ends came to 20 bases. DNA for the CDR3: TGTGCCAGCAGCTCCTGGATTTGGGGGGGCGGCAATGAAAAACTGTTTTTT. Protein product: CASSSWIWGGGNEKLFF.

The CDR3 nucleotides read TGTGCCAGCAGCCCGGGACACGACTACGAGCAGTACTTC. Residues: CASSPGHDYEQYF. The V call is TRBV7-9, the J call TRBJ2-7, with a possible D match to TRBD1 (6 bases). CDR1 is SEHNR, CDR2 FQNEAQ, per germline (reference sequence). V was trimmed by 5 bases and J by 3 bases, leaving 11 bases between them. The CDR3 totals 13 residues.

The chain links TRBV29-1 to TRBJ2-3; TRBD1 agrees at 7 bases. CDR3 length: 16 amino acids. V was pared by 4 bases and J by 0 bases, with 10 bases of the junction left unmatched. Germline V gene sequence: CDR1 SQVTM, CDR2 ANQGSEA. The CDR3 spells CSVVLGTVSSTDTQYF. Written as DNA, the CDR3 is TGCAGCGTTGTACTCGGGACAGTCTCTAGCACAGATACGCAGTATTTT.

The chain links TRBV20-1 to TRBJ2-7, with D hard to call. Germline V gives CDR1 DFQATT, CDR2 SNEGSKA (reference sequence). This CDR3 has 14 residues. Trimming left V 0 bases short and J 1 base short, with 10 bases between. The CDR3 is CSARDPPRSYEQYF. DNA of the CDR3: TGCAGTGCTAGAGATCCCCCCAGATCCTACGAGCAGTACTTC.

The CDR3 reads CASSAGQGWDTQYF. CDR3 DNA: TGTGCCAGCAGTGCTGGACAGGGCTGGGATACGCAGTATTTT. This chain links TRBV25-1 with TRBJ2-3; 8 bases line up with TRBD1. The CDR3 is made up of 14 amino acids. Trimming took 4 bases from V and 6 from J; bases not matched to a gene: 6. CDR1 and CDR2 (germline): MGHDK, SYGVNS.